This T cell receptor beta chain was obtained from a study of cytomegalovirus exposure and HLA in healthy donors. The study's findings and limits: Later analysis revealed greater clonal expansion in HLA-associated TCR beta chains than in equally common others.

Concerning this clone: Its specificity is unknown.

The donors (healthy individuals) were bone marrow donors. Donors sampled were nominally healthy, though unrecorded immune exposures were likely. Primers: 60 Vbeta forward and 13 Jbeta reverse. Sequencing was performed with immunoSEQ multiplex PCR; in TCRdb, only in-frame clones are kept and a portion is missing. Of 150,000 to 200,000 clones in the sample, 79% were seen once. The specimen sequenced was PBMCs. This receptor was taken from a girl between 10 and 17 years old in good health and CMV-seropositive.

The DNA of the CDR3 is TGTGCCAGCAGCTTACACGGAGCGGGCCAAGGTTTAGAGACCCAGTACTTC. This encodes CASSLHGAGQGLETQYF. The V and J genes are TRBV11-3 and TRBJ2-5; D might be TRBD2 (6 bases). The CDR3 is made up of 17 amino acids. Germline values: CDR1 SGHNT, CDR2 YENEEA. V dropped 2 bases and J dropped 4 bases, with 20 bases sitting between them. The variable domain in full, completed from reference TRBV11-3 and TRBJ2-5, reads EAGVVQSPRYKIIEKKQPVAFWCNPISGHNTLYWYLQNLGQGPELLIRYENEEAVDDSQLPKDRFSAERLKGVDSTLKIQPAELGDSAVYLCASSLHGAGQGLETQYFGPGTRLLVL.